Presented here are 8 T cell receptor beta chains from one specimen sequenced in a study of shared clonotypes between healthy human individuals. Profiling relied on immunoSEQ multiplex PCR, and the TCRdb table lists in-frame clones only, not all of them. The sample contains roughly 2.1 million clones, roughly 91% of which appear only once. Naive CD8 cells lacked CD45RO, underwent positive selection for CCR7 and left out terminally differentiated effector memory CD45RA+ cells. What was sequenced was naive CD8+ T cells from PBMCs. The receptors originated from a man aged 18 to 35 in good health. Some clones in this sample may be carry-over from other donors' samples.

The chain joins TRBV15 to TRBJ2-1; TRBD2 might be the D (5 bases). CDR3 length equals 13 residues. Germline lookup yields CDR1 LNHNV and CDR2 YYDKDF (reference sequence). Trimming removed 6 bases at V and 8 bases at J, with 14 bases between. CDR3 DNA: TGTGCCACCAGTCCCCATGCGGAGGATGAGCAGTTCTTC. It is translated as CATSPHAEDEQFF.

This clone turned up a few times. Sequence at one end of the junction differs from germline and may be a read error. V is TRBV2 and J is TRBJ1-2; D possibly corresponds to TRBD1 (5 bases). Germline CDR1 SNHLY, CDR2 FYNNEI. This CDR3 spans 11 amino acids. As DNA, the CDR3 is TGTGCCAGCAGTGAACCGGGCGAAGGGGCTTTC. It translates to CASSEPGEGAF.

The chain combines TRBV28 with TRBJ1-2; 8 bases agree with TRBD1. Germline V gives CDR1 MDHEN, CDR2 SYDVKM. V trimming: 8 bases; J trimming: 4 bases; junction bases outside the gene matches: 3. This CDR3 is built from 12 residues. CDR3 region: CASLDRAYGYTF. The CDR3 DNA sequence: TGTGCCAGCCTGGACAGGGCCTATGGCTACACCTTC.

The DNA of the CDR3 is TGTGCCAGCAGCGCACGGGACAGGTACGACGAGCAGTACTTC. Residues: CASSARDRYDEQYF. The V and J genes are TRBV9 and TRBJ2-7; 8 bases agree with TRBD1. This CDR3 is built from 14 residues. Germline assignment: CDR1 SGDLS and CDR2 YYNGEE. V shed 3 bases and J 5 bases; nucleotides not matched to a gene: 7.

This clone was seen a single time. The chain links TRBV10-3 to TRBJ2-7, with D uncertain. V was clipped by 2 bases and J by 0 bases, with 11 bases between them. Germline assignment: CDR1 ENHRY and CDR2 SYGVKD. CDR3 size: 15 residues. The CDR3 DNA sequence: TGTGCCATCAGTGAGGGCCCACCTAGCTCCTACGAGCAGTACTTC. It yields the protein CAISEGPPSSYEQYF.

The chain uses TRBV9 and TRBJ1-2, with D possibly being TRBD1 (6 bases). Trimming removed 3 bases at V and 10 bases at J, with 19 bases between. This CDR3 spans 14 amino acids. Germline loops: CDR1 SGDLS, CDR2 YYNGEE. The CDR3 DNA reads TGTGCCAGCAGCGACCACAGGGTTTTAAAGGTCTACACCTTC. This gives the protein CASSDHRVLKVYTF.

The V gene is TRBV29-1, the J gene TRBJ2-1, with 8 bases fitting TRBD2. Trimming removed 7 bases from V and 8 bases from J; junction bases left unmatched: 13. The CDR3 totals 14 residues. The V gene's germline CDR1 is SQVTM and CDR2 ANQGSEA. As DNA, the CDR3 is TGCAGCGCGGGACCGGGACTAGGGTCCTATGAGCAGTTCTTC. Translation gives CSAGPGLGSYEQFF.

As DNA, the CDR3 is TGTGCCAGCAGTCGAGACGGCGACTACACCTTC. Its translation: CASSRDGDYTF. J is TRBJ1-2 and V is TRBV27, with D unresolved. Germline assignment: CDR1 MNHEY and CDR2 SMNVEV (reference sequence). V was pared by 5 bases and J by 10 bases, with 11 bases between. The CDR3 extends over 11 amino acids.